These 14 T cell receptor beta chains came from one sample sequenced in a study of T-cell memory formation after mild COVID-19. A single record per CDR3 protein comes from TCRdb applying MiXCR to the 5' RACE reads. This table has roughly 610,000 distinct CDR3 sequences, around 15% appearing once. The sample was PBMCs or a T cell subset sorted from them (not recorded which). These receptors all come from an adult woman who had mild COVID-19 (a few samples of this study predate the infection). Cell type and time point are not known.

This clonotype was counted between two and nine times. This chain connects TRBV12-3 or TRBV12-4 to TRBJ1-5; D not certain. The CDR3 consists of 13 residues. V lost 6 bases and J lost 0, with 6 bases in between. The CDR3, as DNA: TGTGCCAGCAGAAGGTATAGCAATCAGCCCCAGCATTTT. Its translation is CASRRYSNQPQHF.

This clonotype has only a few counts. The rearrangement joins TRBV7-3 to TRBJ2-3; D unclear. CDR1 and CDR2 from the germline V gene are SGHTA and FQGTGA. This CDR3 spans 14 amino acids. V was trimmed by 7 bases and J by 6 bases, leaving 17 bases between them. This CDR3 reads CASTSSDPRDTQYF. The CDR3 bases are TGTGCCAGCACCTCTTCGGACCCGAGGGATACGCAGTATTTT.

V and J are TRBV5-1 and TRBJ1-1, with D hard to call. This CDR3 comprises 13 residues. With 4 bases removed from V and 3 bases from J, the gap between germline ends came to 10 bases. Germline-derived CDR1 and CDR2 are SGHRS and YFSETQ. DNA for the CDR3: TGCGCCAGCAGCGATCCCTTGGACACTGAAGCTTTCTTT. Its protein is CASSDPLDTEAFF.

Here the CDR3 DNA reads TGTGCCAGCTCACCACCGTCCAGGTTTAATGAGCAGTTCTTC. Amino acid sequence: CASSPPSRFNEQFF. This rearrangement joins TRBV18 to TRBJ2-1; D call uncertain. Germline V gene data show CDR1 as KGHSH and CDR2 as LQKENI. The CDR3 spans 14 residues. Trimming stripped 0 bases from V and 7 bases from J, with 10 bases between.

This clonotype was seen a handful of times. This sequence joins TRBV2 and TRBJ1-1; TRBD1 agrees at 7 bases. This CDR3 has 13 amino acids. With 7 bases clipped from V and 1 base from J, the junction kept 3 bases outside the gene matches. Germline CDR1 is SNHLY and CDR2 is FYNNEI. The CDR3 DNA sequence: TGTGCCAGCATGTCAGGGGGGAACACTGAAGCTTTCTTT. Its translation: CASMSGGNTEAFF.

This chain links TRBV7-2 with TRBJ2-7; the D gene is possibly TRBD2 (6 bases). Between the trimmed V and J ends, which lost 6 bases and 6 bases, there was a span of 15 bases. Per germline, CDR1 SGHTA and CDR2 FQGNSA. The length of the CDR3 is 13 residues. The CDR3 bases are TGTGCCAGCAGGCAGACTAGTGAGGGCGAGCAGTACTTC. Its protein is CASRQTSEGEQYF.

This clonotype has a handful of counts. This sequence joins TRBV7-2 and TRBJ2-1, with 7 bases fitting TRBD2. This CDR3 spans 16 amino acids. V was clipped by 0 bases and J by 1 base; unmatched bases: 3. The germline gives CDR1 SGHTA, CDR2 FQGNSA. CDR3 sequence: CASSLAWRGSYNEQFF. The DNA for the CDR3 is TGTGCCAGCAGCTTAGCCTGGCGGGGGTCCTACAATGAGCAGTTCTTC.

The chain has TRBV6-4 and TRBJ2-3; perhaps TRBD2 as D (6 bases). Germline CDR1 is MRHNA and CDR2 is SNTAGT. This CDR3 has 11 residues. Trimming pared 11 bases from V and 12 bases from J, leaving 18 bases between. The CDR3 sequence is CAVGGSTPQYF. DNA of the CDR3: TGTGCCGTCGGAGGGAGCACCCCCCAGTATTTT.

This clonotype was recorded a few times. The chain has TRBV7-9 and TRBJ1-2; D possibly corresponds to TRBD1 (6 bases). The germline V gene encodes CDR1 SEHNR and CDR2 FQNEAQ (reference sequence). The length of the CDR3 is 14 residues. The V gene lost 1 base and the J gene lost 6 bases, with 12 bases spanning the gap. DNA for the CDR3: TGTGCCAGCAGCTTAGAAGGAGGGGGAAATGGCTACACCTTC. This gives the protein CASSLEGGGNGYTF. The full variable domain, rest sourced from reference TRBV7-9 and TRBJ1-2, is DTGVSQNPRHKITKRGQNVTFRCDPISEHNRLYWYRQTLGQGPEFLTYFQNEAQLEKSRLLSDRFSAERPKGSFSTLEIQRTEQGDSAMYLCASSLEGGGNGYTFGSGTRLTVV.

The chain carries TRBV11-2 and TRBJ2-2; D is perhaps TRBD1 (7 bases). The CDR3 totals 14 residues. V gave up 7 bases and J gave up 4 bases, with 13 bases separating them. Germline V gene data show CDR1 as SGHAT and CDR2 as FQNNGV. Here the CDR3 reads CASIRGAGTGELFF. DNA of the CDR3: TGTGCCAGCATCAGGGGGGCTGGCACCGGGGAGCTGTTTTTT.

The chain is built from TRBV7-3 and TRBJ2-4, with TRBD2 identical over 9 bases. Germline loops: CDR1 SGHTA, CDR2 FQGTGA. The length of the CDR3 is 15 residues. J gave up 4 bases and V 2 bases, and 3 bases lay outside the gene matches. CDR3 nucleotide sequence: TGTGCCAGCAGCTTATGGGCGGGAGGGAAAAACATTCAGTACTTC. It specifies CASSLWAGGKNIQYF.

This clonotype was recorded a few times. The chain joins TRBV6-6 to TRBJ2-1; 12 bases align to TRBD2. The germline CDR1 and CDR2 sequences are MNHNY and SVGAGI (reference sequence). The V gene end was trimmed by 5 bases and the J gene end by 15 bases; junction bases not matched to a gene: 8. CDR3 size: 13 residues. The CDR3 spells CASSRRTSGDRFF. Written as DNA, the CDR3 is TGTGCCAGCAGTCGACGGACTAGCGGGGATCGGTTCTTC.

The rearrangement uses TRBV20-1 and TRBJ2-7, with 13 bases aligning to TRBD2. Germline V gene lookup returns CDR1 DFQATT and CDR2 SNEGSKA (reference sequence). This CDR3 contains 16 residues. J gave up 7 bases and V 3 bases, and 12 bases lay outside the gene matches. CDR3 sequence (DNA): TGCAGTGCTAGCGGGACTAGCGGGGCCCCGGGGAGGGAGCAGTACTTC. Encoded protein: CSASGTSGAPGREQYF.

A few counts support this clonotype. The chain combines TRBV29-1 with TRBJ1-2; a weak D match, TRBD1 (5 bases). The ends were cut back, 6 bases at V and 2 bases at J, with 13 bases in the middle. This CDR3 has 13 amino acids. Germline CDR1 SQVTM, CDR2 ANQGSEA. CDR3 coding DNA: TGCAGCGTCGCCGGGGGGACCAACTATGGCTACACCTTC. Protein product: CSVAGGTNYGYTF.